The sequence of this T cell receptor (beta chain) was determined in a study of T cell responses to AZD1222 COVID-19 vaccine. Study-level findings and limits: Mostly white British, mostly female donors; authors suggested clonal diversity may be underestimated. Only a handful of people who got AZD1222 tested seropositive at baseline. Following two doses of AZD1222, Spike-specific TCR breadth and depth rose.

Concerning this clone itself: Its antigen is unknown.

Repertoires were generated with immunoSEQ multiplex PCR, while TCRdb's copy carries only in-frame clones and drops some. This sample yields roughly 100,000 clones, of which roughly 88% are seen a single time; about 8.7% belongs to the top ten. V was shortened by 0 bases and J by 5 bases, with 11 bases between the two germline ends. Germline loops: CDR1 LNHNV, CDR2 YYDKDF (reference sequence). The CDR3 is made up of 14 amino acids. The source material was peripheral blood, sampled on day 0 of AZD1222 vaccination. This sequence was found in an adult in good health. The chain joins TRBV15 to TRBJ2-7; possibly TRBD1 for D (6 bases). The CDR3 spells CATSRDVGADEQYF. The DNA for the CDR3 is TGTGCCACCAGCAGAGATGTGGGGGCTGACGAGCAGTACTTC.